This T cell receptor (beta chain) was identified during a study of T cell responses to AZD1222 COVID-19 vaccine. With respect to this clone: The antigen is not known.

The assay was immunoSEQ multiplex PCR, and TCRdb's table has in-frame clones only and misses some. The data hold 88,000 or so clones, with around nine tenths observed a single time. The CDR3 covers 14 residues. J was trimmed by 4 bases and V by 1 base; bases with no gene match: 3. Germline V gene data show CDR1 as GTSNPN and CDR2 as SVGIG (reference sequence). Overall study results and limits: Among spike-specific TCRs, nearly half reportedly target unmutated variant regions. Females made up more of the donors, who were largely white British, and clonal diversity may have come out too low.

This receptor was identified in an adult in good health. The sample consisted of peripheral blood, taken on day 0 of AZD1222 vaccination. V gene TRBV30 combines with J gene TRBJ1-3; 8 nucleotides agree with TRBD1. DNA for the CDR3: TGTGCCTGGAGTGGACAGGGGTGGGGAAACACCATATATTTT. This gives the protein CAWSGQGWGNTIYF.